The rows below give T cell receptor beta chains drawn from one sample of a study of PD-1 blockade in classical Hodgkin lymphoma. Assay used: immunoSEQ multiplex PCR; TCRdb lists only in-frame clones, some missing. The sample records about 58,000 clones, 85% to 90% being singletons. The sample was peripheral blood mononuclear cells (PBMCs), taken before the second cycle of nivolumab. All receptors come from a human donor with classical Hodgkin lymphoma. CDR3s leave out the opening cysteine and the closing phenylalanine or tryptophan.

TRBV30,11,TRBJ1-2,AWRAGAAGTPH
TRBV6-5,13,TRBJ2-7,ASSYGGGFSYEQY
TRBV6-5,12,TRBJ2-4,ASSYSLAKNIQY
TRBV5-6,9,TRBJ1-1,ASSLDRQAF
TRBV25-1,15,TRBJ1-2,ASSGPSTGGLFYGYT
TRBV28,14,TRBJ1-1,ASSPVGTGGASEAF
TRBV7-2,15,TRBJ2-1,ASSFIVTGTEYNEQF
TRBV28,11,TRBJ2-1,ASRRAWDNEQF
TRBV6-4,13,TRBJ2-3,ASSDSSGETDTQY
TRBV5-1,13,TRBJ2-7,ASSLVVGQGHEQY
TRBV6-6,14,TRBJ1-2,ASTQNSGTGDYGYT
TRBV7-9,12,TRBJ1-3,ASSLEGAISTIY
TRBV7-9,12,TRBJ1-1,ASSLASLMTEAF
TRBV5-1,13,TRBJ1-5,ASSLGDIGGQPQH
TRBV5-1,13,TRBJ2-2,ASSGARSFTGELF
TRBV7-3,14,TRBJ2-2,ASSLTWGQRTGELF
TRBV28,12,TRBJ2-7,ASSPRQGTPEQY
TRBV7-3,12,TRBJ2-7,ASSLLSGPYEQY
TRBV5-1,12,TRBJ1-1,ASSLGTGNTEAF
TRBV9,12,TRBJ1-3,ASSAWTGANTIY
TRBV14,14,TRBJ2-5,ASSQGYGDTEETQY
TRBV7-9,14,TRBJ1-4,ASSDRDRGLNEKLF
TRBV19,11,TRBJ1-1,ASKEQANTEAF
TRBV5-1,13,TRBJ1-1,ASSLVVGRNTEAF
TRBV28,14,TRBJ2-7,ASTALGTVYRYEQY
TRBV4-1,13,TRBJ2-7,ASSQDQQRAYEQY
TRBV4-1,14,TRBJ1-6,ASSQVAQGFDSPLH
TRBV7-9,11,TRBJ2-7,ASSLRQSGEQY
TRBV29-1,11,TRBJ1-4,SAVKGAGEKLF
TRBV27,14,TRBJ2-3,ASSGGGPLVTDTQY
TRBV6-5,13,TRBJ1-1,ASSGLGWGSPEAF
TRBV7-3,12,TRBJ2-3,ASSFRAGADTQY
TRBV6-1,15,TRBJ1-5,ASSEYPTQLSNQPQH
TRBV11-3,13,TRBJ2-2,ASSLDRGGTGELF
TRBV5-1,12,TRBJ2-1,ASMVYPAGNEQF
TRBV5-1,12,TRBJ2-5,ASSLTRVQETQY
TRBV6-5,12,TRBJ2-7,ASSYSGISYEQY
TRBV19,9,TRBJ2-1,ASSISSKQF
TRBV7-9,12,TRBJ2-7,ASSPSGGTYEQY